These 17 T cell receptor beta chains share one sample of origin, sequenced in a study of naive and memory T cell subsets. Both TRBC1 and TRBC2 were covered by a beta constant-region primer of two equimolar oligonucleotides. The ligated cDNA underwent four PCR rounds using SP2 and nested alpha and beta constant-region primers. MiXCR was run by TCRdb on the UMI-ligation and nested PCR reads, yielding one entry per CDR3 protein. This table holds roughly 100,000 distinct CDR3 sequences, about 14% found once. Their specific antigens are unknown. Study findings and constraints: Especially in CD8 cells, naive repertoires contained a few larger clonotypes, possibly CD45RA-re-expressing memory cells.

The material sequenced was naive CD8+ T cells from blood. These receptors were collected from a human donor in good health.

CDR3 in amino acids: CASSPHDGELFF. The CDR3 DNA sequence: TGTGCCAGCAGCCCCCATGACGGGGAGCTGTTTTTT. The chain joins TRBV7-9 to TRBJ2-2; D not certain. V was shortened by 5 bases and J by 7 bases, with 8 bases between the two germline ends. Germline V lookup: CDR1 SEHNR, CDR2 FQNEAQ (reference sequence). The CDR3 consists of 12 residues.

This clonotype was counted at least ten times. The chain carries TRBV7-2 and TRBJ1-5; TRBD1 matches at 11 bases. The CDR3 spans 17 residues. V dropped 2 bases and J dropped 1; count of bases not matched to a gene: 4. In germline, CDR1 is SGHTA, CDR2 FQGNSA. The CDR3 DNA sequence: TGTGCCAGCAGCTTAACCGGGGACAGGGGGAGCAATCAGCCCCAGCATTTT. Amino acids: CASSLTGDRGSNQPQHF.

This clonotype occurred many times. The chain couples TRBV30 to TRBJ1-4; TRBD1 matches 7 bases. Losses at the gene ends were 2 bases for V and 5 bases for J; bases not matched to a gene: 2. Germline V gives CDR1 GTSNPN, CDR2 SVGIG (reference sequence). This CDR3 region has 13 residues. The CDR3 is CAWSTTGNEKLFF. The CDR3 nucleotides are TGTGCCTGGAGTACGACAGGGAATGAAAAACTGTTTTTT.

The chain recombines TRBV12-3 or TRBV12-4 with TRBJ2-6; 11 bases are a match to TRBD2. V dropped 4 bases and J dropped 4; count of bases not matched to a gene: 9. CDR3 length: 18 amino acids. CDR3 DNA sequence: TGTGCCAGCAGTTCGGCACTAGCGGGAGTGGCCGGGGCCAACGTCCTGACTTTC. Protein: CASSSALAGVAGANVLTF.

V is TRBV29-1 and J is TRBJ2-7; D remains ambiguous. Between the trimmed V and J ends, which lost 4 bases and 6 bases, there was a span of 13 bases. The CDR3 has 12 residues. Germline CDR1 SQVTM, CDR2 ANQGSEA. The CDR3 loop is CSVAYQSSEQYF. CDR3 DNA: TGCAGCGTTGCCTACCAGTCGAGCGAGCAGTACTTC.

The rearrangement joins TRBV19 to TRBJ2-7; no reliable D call. The CDR3 contains 13 residues. Germline lookup yields CDR1 LNHDA and CDR2 SQIVND (reference sequence). Trimming removed 1 base from V and 4 bases from J, with 8 bases in between. The CDR3 DNA is TGTGCCAGTAGTATAGGCCCCCTGTACGAGCAGTACTTC. Encoded protein: CASSIGPLYEQYF. Full variable domain (missing parts from reference TRBV19 and TRBJ2-7): DGGITQSPKYLFRKEGQNVTLSCEQNLNHDAMYWYRQDPGQGLRLIYYSQIVNDFQKGDIAEGYSVSREKKESFPLTVTSAQKNPTAFYLCASSIGPLYEQYFGPGTRLTVT.

This clonotype was counted between two and nine times. This chain joins TRBV29-1 and TRBJ2-7; 7 nucleotides match TRBD1. J gave up 1 base and V 7 bases, and 10 bases lay outside the gene matches. CDR1 is SQVTM and CDR2 is ANQGSEA in the germline V gene. CDR3 length: 14 residues. CDR3 in amino acids: CSAMSDRWSYEQYF. The CDR3 region has the DNA TGCAGCGCCATGTCGGACAGGTGGTCCTACGAGCAGTACTTC.

The chain recombines TRBV19 with TRBJ2-1; the D is unclear. From germline, CDR1 is LNHDA and CDR2 SQIVND (reference sequence). The CDR3 length is 14 residues. V shed 1 base and J shed 7 bases, with 11 bases lying between them. The CDR3 sequence: CASSIGGMGNEQFF. The CDR3 DNA sequence: TGTGCCAGTAGTATAGGTGGAATGGGGAATGAGCAGTTCTTC. Variable domain in full (rest from reference TRBV19 and TRBJ2-1): DGGITQSPKYLFRKEGQNVTLSCEQNLNHDAMYWYRQDPGQGLRLIYYSQIVNDFQKGDIAEGYSVSREKKESFPLTVTSAQKNPTAFYLCASSIGGMGNEQFFGPGTRLTVL.

This clonotype was detected ten times or more. The chain links TRBV5-5 to TRBJ2-1; D not resolved. The germline gives CDR1 SGHKS, CDR2 YYEKEE (reference sequence). Trimming pared 0 bases from V and 9 bases from J, leaving 16 bases between. This CDR3 has 15 amino acids. CDR3 sequence (DNA): TGTGCCAGCAGCTTGGAATCCTGGGGTCGAAGTGAGCAGTTCTTC. It yields the protein CASSLESWGRSEQFF. Variable domain in full (rest from reference TRBV5-5 and TRBJ2-1): DAGVTQSPTHLIKTRGQQVTLRCSPISGHKSVSWYQQVLGQGPQFIFQYYEKEERGRGNFPDRFSARQFPNYSSELNVNALLLGDSALYLCASSLESWGRSEQFFGPGTRLTVL.

This rearrangement joins TRBV20-1 to TRBJ2-7, with 7 bases that match TRBD2. The CDR3 runs 12 residues. Germline V gene data show CDR1 as DFQATT and CDR2 as SNEGSKA (reference sequence). With 5 bases clipped from V and 2 bases from J, the junction kept 3 bases outside the gene matches. CDR3 DNA sequence: TGCAGTGCTGGACTAGTAACCTACGAGCAGTACTTC. Translated: CSAGLVTYEQYF.

This chain links TRBV12-3 or TRBV12-4 with TRBJ1-3, with 9 bases fitting TRBD1. The ends lost 6 bases at V and 0 bases at J; junction bases unmatched: 9. This CDR3 has 17 residues. The CDR3, as DNA: TGTGCCAGCAGAGGACAGGGGTCGGGCTACTCTGGAAACACCATATATTTT. Translation gives CASRGQGSGYSGNTIYF.

The sample holds a few counts of this clonotype. CDR3 nucleotide sequence: TGTGCCAGCAGCATCGATATCACAGCGGGGGGGCTGGGGAATGAGCAGTTCTTC. This translates into CASSIDITAGGLGNEQFF. The gene calls are TRBV11-1 and TRBJ2-1; 10 nucleotides line up with TRBD2. The germline gives CDR1 SGHAT, CDR2 FQDESV (reference sequence). The trim removed 5 bases at V and 7 bases at J, leaving 17 bases unmatched. This CDR3 has 18 residues.

This clonotype turned up a few times. This chain uses TRBV27 with TRBJ2-1, with D possibly matching TRBD2 (6 bases). This CDR3 contains 13 residues. Germline assignment: CDR1 MNHEY and CDR2 SMNVEV (reference sequence). Trimming removed 3 bases at V and 8 bases at J, with 11 bases between. The CDR3 region has the DNA TGTGCCAGCAGTTTCGGGGGAGTGGATGAGCAGTTCTTC. Residues: CASSFGGVDEQFF.

This clonotype was seen only a few times. The genes are TRBV6-5 and TRBJ1-2; TRBD1 might be the D (5 bases). The V gene's germline CDR1 is MNHEY and CDR2 SVGAGI. The V and J ends lost 4 bases and 7 bases respectively, with 19 bases between them. The CDR3 is 15 residues long. The CDR3 protein is CASSSGWGNDAGYTF. DNA for the CDR3: TGTGCCAGCAGTTCGGGGTGGGGCAACGATGCTGGCTACACCTTC.

The CDR3 is CASSPPQEADEQFF. CDR3 coding DNA: TGTGCCAGCAGCCCCCCACAGGAGGCCGATGAGCAGTTCTTC. The chain employs TRBV4-2 and TRBJ2-1, with D perhaps TRBD1 or TRBD2 (5 bases each). The V gene's germline CDR1 is LGHNA and CDR2 YNFKEQ. The CDR3 covers 14 residues. Trimming removed 4 bases at V and 8 bases at J, with 15 bases between.

CDR3 bases: TGTGCCAGCAGCCAAGACGACCTCGAGCAGTACTTC. Encoded protein: CASSQDDLEQYF. The chain combines TRBV11-1 with TRBJ2-7; D is unresolved. Per germline, CDR1 SGHAT and CDR2 FQDESV (reference sequence). V lost 5 bases, J lost 6 bases, and 11 bases lay in between. The CDR3 covers 12 residues.

The table lists this clonotype with many counts. In DNA form, the CDR3 reads TGTGCCAGCAGCCTCACAGGGGGCTCCGAGCAGTACTTC. Translating it yields CASSLTGGSEQYF. This chain connects TRBV7-6 to TRBJ2-7; 9 nucleotides align to TRBD1. CDR3 size: 13 residues. The trim removed 5 bases at V and 6 bases at J, leaving 5 bases unmatched. Germline V gene lookup returns CDR1 SGHVS and CDR2 FNYEAQ.